Here is one T cell receptor (beta chain) with its context. Which antigen it targets is not known. No quality values exist for individual bases; no much larger clone is one base distant. This specimen belongs to a study of blood T cell repertoires in COVID-19 (dated by TCRdb to about 2020). In the study overall: Samples covering the acute and convalescent phases of COVID-19 were provided by collaborators in the United States, Italy and Spain. Where available, HLA class I and class II types were obtained from metadata supplied by the sample provider rather than from assay-based typing. The dataset comprised deeply sampled blood TCRbeta repertoires from subjects exposed to, actively infected with, or recovered from COVID-19. A de-identified subject ID, COVID-19 status, age in years and sex were almost always included in the sample metadata. The material from the prospective study consisted of cDNA or gDNA derived from T cells, B-cell-depleted T cells, or PBMCs. The repertoires were released in a freely available public database intended as a resource for research on the immune response to SARS-CoV-2. The samples were drawn from two sources: the first 160 participants of the ongoing ImmuneRACE study, and 950 to 1,500 subjects contributed by 6 global collaborators. Overall results and qualifications from the work: Clinical and demographic metadata were provided uncurated, with the amount varying by source and participant.

CDR1 and CDR2 are drawn from the germline V gene: SGHTA, FQGTGA. The CDR3 measures 17 amino acids from cysteine to phenylalanine. Here the CDR3 DNA is all that survives: 51 bases in frame from base 1. V is clipped by 5 bases and J by 5 bases, and the sequence between their germline boundaries is 22 bases long. Whole blood was collected in K2EDTA tubes by collaborating institutions according to the institutions' own protocols. Collaborator samples were shipped for TCRbeta analysis as frozen whole blood, isolated PBMCs, or DNA extracted from either sample type. The immunoSEQ Assay, a bias-controlled multiplex PCR, was used to amplify TCRbeta CDR3 regions from genomic DNA. In the source study's methods: Within the assay, amplification of reference gene primers was used to estimate how many nucleated cells each sample contained. To quantify the absolute abundance of each unique TCRbeta CDR3 rearrangement, sequence reads were collapsed and filtered. Productive Simpson clonality was computed per sample as the square root of Simpson's diversity index over productive rearrangements. Imported from immuneACCESS, the table was reduced by TCRdb to in-frame sequences with V and J called. These copies leave out some clones; in studies compared against another copy, an unresolved V gene accounts for under half, and the cause of the remainder is not known. V, J and clone size reflect that table, while D and trimming were determined from the DNA. The sample data list approximately 260,000 clones, and approximately 86% of these were observed just once. The top ten constitute 3.6% of the sample.

Rearrangement joined TRBV7-3 to TRBJ2-1; the D gene is possibly TRBD2, with 6 bases matching. What was sequenced was peripheral blood. The TCR sequence derives from a young man with active or convalescent COVID-19. The CDR3 loop reads CASSPVGGPSGDNEQFF. The DNA sequence is as follows: TGTGCCAGCAGCCCCGTAGGAGGGCCGAGCGGAGACAATGAGCAGTTCTTC.